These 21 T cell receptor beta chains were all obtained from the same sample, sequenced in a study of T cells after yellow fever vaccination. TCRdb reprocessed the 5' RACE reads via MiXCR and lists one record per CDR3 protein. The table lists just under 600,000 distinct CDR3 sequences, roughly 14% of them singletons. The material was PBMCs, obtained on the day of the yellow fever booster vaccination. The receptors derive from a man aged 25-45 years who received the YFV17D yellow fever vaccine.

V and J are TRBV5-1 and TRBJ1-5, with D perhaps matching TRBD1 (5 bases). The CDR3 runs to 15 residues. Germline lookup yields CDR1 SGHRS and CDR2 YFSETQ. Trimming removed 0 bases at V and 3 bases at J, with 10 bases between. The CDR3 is CASSLAGRDNQPQHF. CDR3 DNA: TGCGCCAGCAGCTTGGCGGGGCGAGACAATCAGCCCCAGCATTTT.

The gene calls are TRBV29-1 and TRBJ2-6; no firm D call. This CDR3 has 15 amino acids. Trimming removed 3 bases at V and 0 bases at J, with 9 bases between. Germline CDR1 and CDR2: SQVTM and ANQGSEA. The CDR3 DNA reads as TGCAGCGTTGACCCCCAGAACTCTGGGGCCAACGTCCTGACTTTC. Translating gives CSVDPQNSGANVLTF.

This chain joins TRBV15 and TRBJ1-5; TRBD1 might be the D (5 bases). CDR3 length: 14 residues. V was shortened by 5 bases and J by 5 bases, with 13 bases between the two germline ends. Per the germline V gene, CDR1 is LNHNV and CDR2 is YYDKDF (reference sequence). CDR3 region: CATSRDVRDQPQHF. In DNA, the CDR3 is TGTGCCACCAGCCGGGACGTGAGGGATCAGCCCCAGCATTTT. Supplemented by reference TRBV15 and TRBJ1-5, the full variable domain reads DAMVIQNPRYQVTQFGKPVTLSCSQTLNHNVMYWYQQKSSQAPKLLFHYYDKDFNNEADTPDNFQSRRPNTSFCFLDIRSPGLGDTAMYLCATSRDVRDQPQHFGDGTRLSIL.

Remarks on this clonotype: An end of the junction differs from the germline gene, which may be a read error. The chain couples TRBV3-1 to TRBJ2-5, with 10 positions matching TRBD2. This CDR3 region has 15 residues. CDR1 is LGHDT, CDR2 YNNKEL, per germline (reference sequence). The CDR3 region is CATLAHGLAEDTQYF. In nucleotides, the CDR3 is TGTGCCACCTTAGCCCATGGACTAGCGGAAGATACCCAGTACTTC.

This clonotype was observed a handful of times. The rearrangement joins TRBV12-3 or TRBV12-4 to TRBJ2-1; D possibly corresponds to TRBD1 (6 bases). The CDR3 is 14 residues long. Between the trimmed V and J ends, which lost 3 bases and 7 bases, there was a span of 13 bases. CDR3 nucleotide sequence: TGTGCCAGCAGTTTCGGACAGTTGGCAAATGAGCAGTTCTTC. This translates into CASSFGQLANEQFF.

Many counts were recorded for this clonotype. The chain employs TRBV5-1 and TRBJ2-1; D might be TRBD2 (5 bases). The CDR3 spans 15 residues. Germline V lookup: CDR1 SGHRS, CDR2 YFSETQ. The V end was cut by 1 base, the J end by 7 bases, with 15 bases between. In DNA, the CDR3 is TGCGCCAGCAGCTTGCCTGGCGGAGGATTTAATGAGCAGTTCTTC. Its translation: CASSLPGGGFNEQFF.

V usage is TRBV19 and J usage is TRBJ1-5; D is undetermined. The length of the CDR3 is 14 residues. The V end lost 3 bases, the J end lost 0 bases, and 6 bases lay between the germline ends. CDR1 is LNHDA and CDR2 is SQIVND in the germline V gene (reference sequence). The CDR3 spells CASSISSSNQPQHF. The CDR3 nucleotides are TGTGCCAGTAGTATTTCGAGTAGCAATCAGCCCCAGCATTTT.

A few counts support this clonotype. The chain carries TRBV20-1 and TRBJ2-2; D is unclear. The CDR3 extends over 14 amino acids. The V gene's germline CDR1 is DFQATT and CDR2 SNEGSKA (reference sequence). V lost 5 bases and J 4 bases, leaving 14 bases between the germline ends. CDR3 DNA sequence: TGCAGTGCTCCCAAAGCCGTAAGCACCGGGGAGCTGTTTTTT. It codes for CSAPKAVSTGELFF.

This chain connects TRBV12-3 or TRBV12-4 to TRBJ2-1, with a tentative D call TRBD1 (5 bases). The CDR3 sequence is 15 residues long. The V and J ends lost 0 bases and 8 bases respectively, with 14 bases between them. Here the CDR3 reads CASSLAQGWGYEQFF. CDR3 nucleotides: TGTGCCAGCAGTTTAGCGCAGGGTTGGGGATATGAGCAGTTCTTC.

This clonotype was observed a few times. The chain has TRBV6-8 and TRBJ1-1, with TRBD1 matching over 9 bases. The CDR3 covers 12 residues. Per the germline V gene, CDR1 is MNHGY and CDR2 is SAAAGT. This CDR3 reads CVCRDRESEAFF. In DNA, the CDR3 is TGTGTCTGCCGGGACAGGGAATCTGAAGCTTTCTTT.

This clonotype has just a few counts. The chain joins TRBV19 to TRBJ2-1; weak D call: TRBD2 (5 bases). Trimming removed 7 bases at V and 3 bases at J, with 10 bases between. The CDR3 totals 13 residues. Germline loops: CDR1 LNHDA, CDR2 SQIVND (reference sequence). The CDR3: CASTRRDYNEQFF. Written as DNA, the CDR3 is TGTGCCAGTACACGACGGGACTACAATGAGCAGTTCTTC.

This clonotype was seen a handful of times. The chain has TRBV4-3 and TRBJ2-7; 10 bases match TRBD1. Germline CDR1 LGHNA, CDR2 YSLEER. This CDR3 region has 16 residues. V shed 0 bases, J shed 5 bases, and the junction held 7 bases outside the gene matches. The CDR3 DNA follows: TGCGCCAGCAGCCAAGATAGGGGGGACAGGGGCCACGAGCAGTACTTC. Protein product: CASSQDRGDRGHEQYF.

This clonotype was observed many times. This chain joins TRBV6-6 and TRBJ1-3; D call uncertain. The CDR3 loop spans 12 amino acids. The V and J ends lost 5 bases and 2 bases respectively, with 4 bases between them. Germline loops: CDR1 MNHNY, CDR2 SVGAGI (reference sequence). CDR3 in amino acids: CASSLTGNTIYF. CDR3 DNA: TGTGCCAGCAGTCTCACTGGAAACACCATATATTTT.

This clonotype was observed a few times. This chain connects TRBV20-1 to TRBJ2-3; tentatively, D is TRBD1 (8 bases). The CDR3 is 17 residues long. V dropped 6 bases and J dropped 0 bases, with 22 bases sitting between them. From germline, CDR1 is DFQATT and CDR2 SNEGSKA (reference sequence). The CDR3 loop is CSALRGGRGRSTDTQYF. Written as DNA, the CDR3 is TGCAGTGCCCTGAGGGGGGGCAGGGGGCGCAGCACAGATACGCAGTATTTT.

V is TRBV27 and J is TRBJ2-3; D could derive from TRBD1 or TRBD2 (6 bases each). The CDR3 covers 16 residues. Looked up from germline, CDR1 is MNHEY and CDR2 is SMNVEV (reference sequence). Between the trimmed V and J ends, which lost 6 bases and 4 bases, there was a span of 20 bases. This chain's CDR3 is CASRIGGTHPADTQYF. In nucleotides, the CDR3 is TGTGCCAGCAGGATAGGGGGGACTCACCCCGCAGATACGCAGTATTTT.

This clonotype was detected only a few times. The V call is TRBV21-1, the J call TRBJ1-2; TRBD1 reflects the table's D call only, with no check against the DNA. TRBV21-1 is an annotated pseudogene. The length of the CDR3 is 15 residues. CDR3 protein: CASSKVHRGCYGYTF. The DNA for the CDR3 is TGTGCCAGCAGCAAAGTACACAGGGGGTGCTATGGCTACACCTTC.

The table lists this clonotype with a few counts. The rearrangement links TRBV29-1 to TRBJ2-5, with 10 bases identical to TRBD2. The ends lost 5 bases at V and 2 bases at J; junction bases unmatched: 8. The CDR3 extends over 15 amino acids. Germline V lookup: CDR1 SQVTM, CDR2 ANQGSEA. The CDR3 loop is CSVLGLAATQETQYF. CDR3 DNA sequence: TGCAGCGTTTTAGGACTAGCGGCTACTCAAGAGACCCAGTACTTC.

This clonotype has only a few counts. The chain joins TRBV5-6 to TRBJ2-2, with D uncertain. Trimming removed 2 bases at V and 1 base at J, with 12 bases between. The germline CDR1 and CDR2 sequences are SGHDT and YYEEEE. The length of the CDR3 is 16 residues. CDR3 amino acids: CASSLATRQNTGELFF. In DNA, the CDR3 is TGTGCCAGCAGCTTAGCAACACGGCAGAACACCGGGGAGCTGTTTTTT. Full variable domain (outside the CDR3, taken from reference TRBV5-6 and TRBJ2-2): DAGVTQSPTHLIKTRGQQVTLRCSPKSGHDTVSWYQQALGQGPQFIFQYYEEEERQRGNFPDRFSGHQFPNYSSELNVNALLLGDSALYLCASSLATRQNTGELFFGEGSRLTVL.

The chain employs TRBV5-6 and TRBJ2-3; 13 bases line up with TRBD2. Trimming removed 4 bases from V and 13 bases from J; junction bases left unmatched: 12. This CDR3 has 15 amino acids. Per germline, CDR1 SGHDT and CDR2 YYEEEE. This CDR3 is CASSRTGTSGKKKYF. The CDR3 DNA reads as TGTGCCAGCAGCCGAACCGGGACTAGCGGGAAGAAGAAGTATTTT.

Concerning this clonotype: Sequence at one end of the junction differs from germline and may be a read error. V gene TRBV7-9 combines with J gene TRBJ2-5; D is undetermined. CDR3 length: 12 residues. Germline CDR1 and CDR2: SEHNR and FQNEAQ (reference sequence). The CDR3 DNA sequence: TGTGCCAGCAGCTTATCACCCTCTATGGTCAGATTC. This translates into CASSLSPSMVRF. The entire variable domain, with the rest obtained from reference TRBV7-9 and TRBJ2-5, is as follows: DTGVSQNPRHKITKRGQNVTFRCDPISEHNRLYWYRQTLGQGPEFLTYFQNEAQLEKSRLLSDRFSAERPKGSFSTLEIQRTEQGDSAMYLCASSLSPSMVRFGPGTRLLVL.

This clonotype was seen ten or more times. The CDR3 region has the DNA TGTGCCAGCAGCTTAACAGTGGATACGCAGTATTTT. Encoded protein: CASSLTVDTQYF. The V call is TRBV5-5, the J call TRBJ2-3; no definite D call. From germline, CDR1 is SGHKS and CDR2 YYEKEE (reference sequence). This CDR3 has 12 amino acids. Trimming removed 2 bases from V and 6 bases from J, with 7 bases in between.